This record looks at one T cell receptor beta chain sequence and its context. In the original processing: Estimated nucleated cell counts came from reference gene primer amplification. The protocol was immunoSEQ multiplex PCR, while the TCRdb copy is restricted to in-frame clones and leaves out a portion. V and J calls and clone size are as listed in that table; D and trimming were resolved from the DNA. The table shows fewer than 90,000 clones, with more than 70% occurring only once. This sample is drawn from a study of blood T cell repertoires in COVID-19. Study as a whole: Acute and convalescent COVID-19 specimens originated in the United States, Italy and Spain. Sources were T cells, B-cell-depleted T cells, or PBMCs; the material itself was cDNA or gDNA.

Germline values: CDR1 SGHKS, CDR2 YYEKEE (reference sequence). V gave up 0 bases and J gave up 3 bases; unmatched junction bases: 5. This CDR3 contains 16 residues. The clonotype was recovered from a man aged 55 to 70 with acute or convalescent COVID-19. The chain recombines TRBV5-5 with TRBJ1-4; 7 nucleotides agree with TRBD1. The source material was peripheral blood. This chain's CDR3 is CASSLGDRVANEKLFF. CDR3 sequence (DNA): TGTGCCAGCAGCTTGGGCGACAGGGTGGCTAATGAAAAACTGTTTTTT.